The rows below give T cell receptor beta chains drawn from one sample of a study of blood T cell repertoires in COVID-19. Profiled with immunoSEQ multiplex PCR; TCRdb holds only in-frame clones, not every one. The sample carries 200,000 to 250,000 clones, 84% recorded once. Sample: peripheral blood. The receptors were gathered from a man aged 30 to 39 with active or convalescent COVID-19. CDR3s include the opening cysteine and the closing phenylalanine or tryptophan. A D gene is named only where the DNA matches it firmly.

D gene | V gene | CDR3 protein
NA | TRBV28 | CASSLPQYGGYTF
NA | TRBV6-6 | CASGPSSGVGQPQHF
TRBD1 | TRBV12-3/TRBV12-4 | CASGQGNSPLHF
TRBD1 | TRBV12-5 | CASGLVLTGGLDTEAFF
TRBD1 | TRBV4-3 | CASSHLSGAGGTEAFF
TRBD1 | TRBV2 | CASFRGSNEKLFF
TRBD1 | TRBV6-1 | CASSEEGTGLRYNEQFF
TRBD1 | TRBV7-9 | CASSLGTGQGLQPQHF
NA | TRBV5-1 | CASSFGIPTNEKLFF
NA | TRBV5-5 | CASSSGQPTDTQYF
NA | TRBV3-1/TRBV3-2 | CASSPQAGRSPLHF
TRBD2 | TRBV28 | CASSLLAGGLTDTQYF
TRBD1 | TRBV11-2 | CASSSDRADTEAFF
NA | TRBV5-5 | CASSPDTYGYTF
TRBD1 | TRBV4-3 | CASSQAPAGGSRSPQYF
TRBD1 | TRBV9 | CASSSSPGQGLTPEQFF
NA | TRBV20-1 | CSAKRPTEAFF
NA | TRBV28 | CASSLVRGASTLPSGNTIYF
NA | TRBV2 | CASSEGWENEQFF
NA | TRBV6-5 | CASRWGEKGWGYTF
NA | TRBV18 | CASQRGGNNQPQHF
TRBD2 | TRBV14 | CASSQGDSGPPYEQYF
TRBD1 | TRBV15 | CATSRGAGTGGEEQFF
NA | TRBV2 | CASSSRRGYEQYF
NA | TRBV5-4 | CASRADRTNTEAFF
TRBD1 | TRBV9 | CASSVQGTGGDGYTF
NA | TRBV6-2/TRBV6-3 | CASSYSETSLYEQYF
NA | TRBV9 | CASSPRSAGVADF
NA | TRBV3-1/TRBV3-2 | CASSQLPPRGFLSGNTIYF
NA | TRBV11-2 | CASSLGGQRRDTQYF
NA | TRBV3-1/TRBV3-2 | CASSPGRTTYTIYF
TRBD1 | TRBV6-5 | CASSTNRGREAFF
NA | TRBV5-1 | CASSLASAGNYGYTF
TRBD2 | TRBV2 | CASGRVGSADTQYF
NA | TRBV18 | CASSPQREETQYF
NA | TRBV3-1/TRBV3-2 | CASSQGAGATEAFF
NA | TRBV7-2 | CASSLALRTDTQYF
NA | TRBV4-1 | CASSQVTYSPLHF
NA | TRBV4-2 | CASSQRGGVLEGYTF
TRBD2 | TRBV6-4 | CASRETSGGPDTQYF
NA | TRBV4-2 | CASSQWGEKLFF
TRBD1 | TRBV28 | CASSFSGTGFSGNTIYF
NA | TRBV6-5 | CATLDTGQKLFF
NA | TRBV28 | CASSLVSGGQTQYF
TRBD2 | TRBV5-1 | CASRPRGGDLTGELFF